The 24 T cell receptor beta chains listed next were all sequenced from one sample in a study of blood T cell repertoires in COVID-19. The protocol was immunoSEQ multiplex PCR, while the TCRdb copy is restricted to in-frame clones and leaves out a portion. The sample includes more than 95,000 clones, roughly 90% of them seen just once. The sample was peripheral blood. These receptors were taken from a woman aged 55-75 years with acute or convalescent COVID-19.

The rearrangement links TRBV6-5 to TRBJ2-3, with no clear D. CDR3 size: 12 residues. Trimming pared 6 bases from V and 2 bases from J, leaving 6 bases between. Germline lookup yields CDR1 MNHEY and CDR2 SVGAGI. CDR3: CASREITDTQYF. CDR3 DNA sequence: TGTGCCAGCAGGGAGATCACAGATACGCAGTATTTT.

J is TRBJ2-2 and V is TRBV5-1; possibly TRBD1 for D (5 bases). Trimming removed 4 bases from V and 6 bases from J, with 13 bases in between. Germline V CDR1 and CDR2: SGHRS, YFSETQ. The CDR3 is made up of 14 amino acids. The chain's CDR3 is CASSTEPRAGELFF. The CDR3 DNA reads TGCGCCAGCAGCACGGAACCCAGGGCCGGGGAGCTGTTTTTT.

J is TRBJ1-4 and V is TRBV28; D is possibly TRBD1 (5 bases). The CDR3 spans 14 residues. Trimming removed 3 bases from V and 5 bases from J, with 10 bases in between. Per the germline V gene, CDR1 is MDHEN and CDR2 is SYDVKM. The CDR3 loop is CASSFWQGNEKLFF. CDR3 bases: TGTGCCAGCAGTTTCTGGCAGGGCAATGAAAAACTGTTTTTT.

The chain recombines TRBV30 with TRBJ2-7; 8 nucleotides match TRBD2. Germline assignment: CDR1 GTSNPN and CDR2 SVGIG (reference sequence). The V gene end was trimmed by 2 bases and the J gene end by 6 bases; junction bases not matched to a gene: 6. The CDR3 loop spans 13 amino acids. The CDR3: CAWSLSGSSEQYF. CDR3 coding DNA: TGTGCCTGGAGTCTGAGCGGGAGTTCCGAGCAGTACTTC.

The chain uses TRBV29-1 and TRBJ1-2; 10 bases are a match to TRBD1. V dropped 1 base and J dropped 7; count of bases not matched to a gene: 12. The CDR3 totals 16 residues. CDR1 is SQVTM, CDR2 ANQGSEA, per germline. DNA for the CDR3: TGCAGCGTTGAAGGAAGGCTCCGGACAGGGGGACCTGGCTACACCTTC. Protein: CSVEGRLRTGGPGYTF.

This clone was counted a single time. The chain links TRBV7-9 to TRBJ1-6; tentative D call: TRBD1 (5 bases). V lost 5 bases, J lost 7 bases, and 15 bases lay in between. There are 15 residues in the CDR3. From germline, CDR1 is SEHNR and CDR2 FQNEAQ (reference sequence). The DNA for the CDR3 is TGTGCCAGCAGCCGTGACAGCCCCCAAAATTCACCCCTCCACTTT. Its translation: CASSRDSPQNSPLHF.

The CDR3 reads CASNQGGPNEKLFF. CDR3 DNA sequence: TGTGCCAGCAATCAGGGAGGCCCGAATGAAAAACTGTTTTTT. V usage is TRBV28 and J usage is TRBJ1-4, with D possibly matching TRBD1 (5 bases). Per the germline V gene, CDR1 is MDHEN and CDR2 is SYDVKM. Trimming cost V 7 bases and J 5 bases, with 14 bases left between them. The CDR3 covers 14 residues.

The rearrangement links TRBV5-4 to TRBJ1-3, with D hard to call. The germline CDR1 and CDR2 sequences are SGHNT and YYREEE (reference sequence). This CDR3 contains 14 residues. Trimming took 7 bases from V and 1 from J, leaving 12 bases between them. CDR3 sequence: CASGRETSGNTIYF. For the CDR3, the DNA is TGTGCCAGCGGCCGGGAGACGTCTGGAAACACCATATATTTT.

This clone was recorded once. The chain links TRBV9 to TRBJ2-3, with 12 bases lining up with TRBD2. Per the germline V gene, CDR1 is SGDLS and CDR2 is YYNGEE. With V trimmed by 0 bases and J by 0 bases, 2 bases remained unmatched. This CDR3 contains 17 residues. The CDR3 loop is CASSVEGLAGSTDTQYF. The CDR3 nucleotides are TGTGCCAGCAGCGTAGAGGGACTAGCGGGCAGCACAGATACGCAGTATTTT.

This chain links TRBV2 with TRBJ1-5; TRBD1 agrees at 10 bases. V dropped 8 bases and J dropped 3; count of bases not matched to a gene: 4. CDR3 length: 14 amino acids. Germline loops: CDR1 SNHLY, CDR2 FYNNEI. For the CDR3, the DNA is TGTGCCAGCTCCGGGACAGGGGTCAATCAGCCCCAGCATTTT. Translation gives CASSGTGVNQPQHF.

The chain is built from TRBV7-9 and TRBJ1-1; 7 positions match TRBD1. Per germline, CDR1 SEHNR and CDR2 FQNEAQ (reference sequence). Trimming at V came to 3 bases and at J to 4 bases, leaving 5 bases not matched to a gene. This CDR3 comprises 14 residues. CDR3 nucleotide sequence: TGTGCCAGCAGCTTTATGGGGGACAGCACTGAAGCTTTCTTT. Its protein is CASSFMGDSTEAFF.

This clone turned up a few times. The chain is built from TRBV18 and TRBJ2-5; D gene unclear. Trimming took off 6 bases at V and 5 bases at J, with 7 bases between the two ends. Germline V lookup: CDR1 KGHSH, CDR2 LQKENI. The CDR3 totals 11 residues. The CDR3 sequence is CASSSRETQYF. In DNA form, the CDR3 reads TGTGCCAGCTCCTCCCGGGAGACCCAGTACTTC. Drawing the rest from reference TRBV18 and TRBJ2-5, the complete variable domain is NAGVMQNPRHLVRRRGQEARLRCSPMKGHSHVYWYRQLPEEGLKFMVYLQKENIIDESGMPKERFSAEFPKEGPSILRIQQVVRGDSAAYFCASSSRETQYFGPGTRLLVL.

The chain couples TRBV2 to TRBJ2-1; TRBD2 agrees at 7 bases. The length of the CDR3 is 14 residues. V lost 7 bases and J lost 8; bases outside the gene matches: 11. Germline V gene lookup returns CDR1 SNHLY and CDR2 FYNNEI. CDR3 sequence: CASKASGYWDEQFF. The CDR3 DNA follows: TGTGCCAGCAAGGCTAGCGGATATTGGGATGAGCAGTTCTTC.

This rearrangement joins TRBV5-1 to TRBJ2-1; D possibly corresponds to TRBD2 (6 bases). Germline CDR1 and CDR2: SGHRS and YFSETQ. V shed 0 bases and J shed 0 bases, with 10 bases lying between them. The CDR3 is made up of 16 amino acids. The CDR3 loop is CASSLGQGGSYNEQFF. DNA for the CDR3: TGCGCCAGCAGCTTGGGTCAGGGAGGCTCCTACAATGAGCAGTTCTTC. Filled out from reference TRBV5-1 and TRBJ2-1, the complete variable domain reads KAGVTQTPRYLIKTRGQQVTLSCSPISGHRSVSWYQQTPGQGLQFLFEYFSETQRNKGNFPGRFSGRQFSNSRSEMNVSTLELGDSALYLCASSLGQGGSYNEQFFGPGTRLTVL.

This rearrangement joins TRBV6-5 to TRBJ2-7, with 7 bases identical to TRBD2. Germline CDR1 and CDR2: MNHEY and SVGAGI. CDR3 length equals 13 residues. Trimming at V came to 7 bases and at J to 4 bases, leaving 7 bases not matched to a gene. CDR3 DNA sequence: TGTGCCAGCAATCCGGGACTACCGTACGAGCAGTACGTC. Its translation is CASNPGLPYEQYV.

The chain links TRBV18 to TRBJ1-2, with 9 bases matching TRBD1. This CDR3 contains 15 residues. Per the germline V gene, CDR1 is KGHSH and CDR2 is LQKENI. V shed 6 bases, J shed 0 bases, and the junction held 5 bases outside the gene matches. The CDR3, as DNA: TGTGCCAGCTCGAGGGGGACAGGGACTAACTATGGCTACACCTTC. It translates to CASSRGTGTNYGYTF.

The chain recombines TRBV30 with TRBJ2-3, with D possibly matching TRBD2 (6 bases). Trimming removed 3 bases from V and 6 bases from J, with 10 bases in between. The germline CDR1 and CDR2 sequences are GTSNPN and SVGIG (reference sequence). This CDR3 has 12 amino acids. CDR3 sequence reads: CAWRKTSDTQYF. As DNA, the CDR3 is TGTGCCTGGAGGAAGACTAGTGATACGCAGTATTTT.

The chain recombines TRBV19 with TRBJ1-2, with a possible D match to TRBD1 (5 bases). Trimming stripped 9 bases from V and 8 bases from J, with 25 bases between. Germline V gene lookup returns CDR1 LNHDA and CDR2 SQIVND (reference sequence). This CDR3 is 15 amino acids long. The CDR3 loop reads CASYSGHTYTNGYTF. The CDR3 DNA is TGTGCCAGCTACTCCGGACATACTTATACGAACGGCTACACCTTC.

A single count supports this clone. The chain links TRBV12-3 or TRBV12-4 to TRBJ1-1; D remains ambiguous. The CDR3 length is 11 residues. V lost 6 bases and J lost 5, with 7 bases in between. CDR3: CASRRDTEAFF. For the CDR3, the DNA is TGTGCCAGCAGGAGAGATACTGAAGCTTTCTTT.

The chain couples TRBV28 to TRBJ2-1; the D is unclear. Germline CDR1 is MDHEN and CDR2 is SYDVKM. Trimming took 6 bases from V and 2 from J, leaving 14 bases between them. The CDR3 length is 15 residues. CDR3 sequence (DNA): TGTGCCAGCAGCGGCCAGCGCGGAGCCTACAATGAGCAGTTCTTC. It yields the protein CASSGQRGAYNEQFF.

The gene calls are TRBV19 and TRBJ2-1; 10 positions agree with TRBD2. CDR1 and CDR2 from the germline V gene are LNHDA and SQIVND (reference sequence). V shed 3 bases, J shed 8 bases, and the junction held 4 bases outside the gene matches. The CDR3 runs 14 residues. The CDR3, as DNA: TGTGCCAGTAGTATTCAGCGGGAGGGCCATGAGCAGTTCTTC. The encoded protein is CASSIQREGHEQFF.

This rearrangement joins TRBV19 to TRBJ1-1; D is perhaps TRBD1 (6 bases). The V end was cut by 7 bases, the J end by 6 bases, with 18 bases between. CDR1 and CDR2 from the germline V gene are LNHDA and SQIVND (reference sequence). The CDR3 extends over 14 amino acids. The CDR3 DNA sequence: TGTGCCAGTACCAGCCGGGACATACCCCCTGAAGCTTTCTTT. Its protein is CASTSRDIPPEAFF.

CDR3 sequence reads: CASSEGLAGSHEQFF. In DNA, the CDR3 is TGTGCCAGCAGTGAAGGGCTAGCGGGATCCCATGAGCAGTTCTTC. The rearrangement joins TRBV6-1 to TRBJ2-1; TRBD2 aligns across 9 bases. This CDR3 contains 15 residues. Germline assignment: CDR1 MNHNS and CDR2 SASEGT. V was pared by 1 base and J by 8 bases, with 6 bases of the junction left unmatched.

The chain combines TRBV24-1 with TRBJ2-7; 9 bases are a match to TRBD2. Germline assignment: CDR1 KGHDR and CDR2 SFDVKD. The CDR3 extends over 16 amino acids. V trimming: 3 bases; J trimming: 3 bases; junction bases outside the gene matches: 8. CDR3 bases: TGTGCCACCAGTGATCGCCGTTTAGCGGGAGACTACGAGCAGTACGTC. Translated: CATSDRRLAGDYEQYV.